Detailed here is one TCR beta chain. The data stem from a study of cytomegalovirus exposure and HLA in healthy donors. Amplification used 60 Vbeta primers and 13 Jbeta primers. The protocol was immunoSEQ multiplex PCR, while the TCRdb copy is restricted to in-frame clones and leaves out a portion. The sample spans some 200,000 clones; the ten largest clones claim about 6.8%. The CDR3 runs 14 residues. Germline loops: CDR1 MNHEY, CDR2 SVGAGI. V lost 2 bases and J lost 5; bases outside the gene matches: 4. The sequencing sample was made of PBMCs. The rearrangement links TRBV6-5 to TRBJ1-2; 8 bases fit TRBD1. This receptor was identified in a man between 25 and 39 years old in good health and CMV-seronegative. The DNA of the CDR3 is TGTGCCAGCAGTTACCCCGGGACAGGTTATGGCTACACCTTC. This sequence encodes CASSYPGTGYGYTF.